This TCR beta chain was sequenced for a study of T cells after yellow fever vaccination. Study information: Fractions of low cell number were prepared using SMART-Seq v4 Ultra Low Input.

5'RACE template switching generated TCR cDNA, adding a universal primer site and UMIs. TCRdb reprocessed the 5' RACE reads via MiXCR and lists one record per CDR3 protein. Among some 670,000 distinct CDR3 sequences listed, over 9% were seen once. This clonotype was counted only a few times. CDR3 length equals 18 residues. The ends lost 0 bases at V and 5 bases at J; junction bases unmatched: 14. The germline CDR1 and CDR2 sequences are LGHNA and YSLEER. The TCR sequence derives from a man aged 30 to 39 who received the YFV17D yellow fever vaccine. Sequenced material: PBMCs, taken on the day of the yellow fever booster vaccination. The rearrangement links TRBV4-3 to TRBJ2-5; TRBD1 agrees at 8 bases. In DNA form, the CDR3 reads TGCGCCAGCAGCCAAGATAAAATCGTTAGCCAGGGGGCGGAGACCCAGTACTTC. Protein: CASSQDKIVSQGAETQYF.